The present T cell receptor beta chain was sequenced within a study of identical twins. Study conclusions and caveats: Its conclusions, products of cross-sectional statistical analysis, did not come from following the same donors. There was an excess of low generation probability in the out-of-frame alpha sequences that twins shared.

Germline CDR1 and CDR2: DFQATT and SNEGSKA (reference sequence). Trimming removed 5 bases at V and 2 bases at J, with 14 bases between. The CDR3 contains 14 residues. Template switching added a universal primer binding site, and final cDNA carried unique molecular identifiers. TCRdb re-called the 5' RACE reads through MiXCR, storing one row per CDR3 protein. The table shows 500,000 to 700,000 distinct CDR3 sequences, with roughly 6.6% occurring only once. Regarding this clonotype: Its antigen is unknown.

These same records also appear under a second study, on yellow fever vaccine responses in identical twins.

The V and J genes are TRBV20-1 and TRBJ2-3; D may be TRBD1 (6 bases). The sequence derives from a woman between 18 and 29 years old in good health. Material for sequencing was PBMCs. Here the CDR3 reads CSALVTGPTDTQYF. For the CDR3, the DNA is TGCAGTGCTCTTGTAACAGGGCCCACAGATACGCAGTATTTT.